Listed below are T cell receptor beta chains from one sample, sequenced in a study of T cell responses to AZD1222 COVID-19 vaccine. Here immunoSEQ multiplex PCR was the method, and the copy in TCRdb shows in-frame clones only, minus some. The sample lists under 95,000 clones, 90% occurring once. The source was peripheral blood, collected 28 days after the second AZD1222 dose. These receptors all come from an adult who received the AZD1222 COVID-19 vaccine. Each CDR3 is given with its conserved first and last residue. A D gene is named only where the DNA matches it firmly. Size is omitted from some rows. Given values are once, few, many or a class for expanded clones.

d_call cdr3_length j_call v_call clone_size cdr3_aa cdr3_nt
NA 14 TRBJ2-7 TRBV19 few CASTPGTDSYEQYF TGTGCCAGTACTCCCGGGACTGATTCATACGAGCAGTACTTC
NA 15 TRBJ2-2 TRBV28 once CASSMGSANTGELFF TGTGCCAGCAGTATGGGAAGCGCGAACACCGGGGAGCTGTTTTTT
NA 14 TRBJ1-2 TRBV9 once CASSVGSEGYGYTF TGTGCCAGCAGCGTAGGGTCGGAGGGCTATGGCTACACCTTC
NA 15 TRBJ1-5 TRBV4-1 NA CASSQDGGSNQPQHF TGCGCCAGCAGCCAAGATGGGGGGAGCAATCAGCCCCAGCATTTT
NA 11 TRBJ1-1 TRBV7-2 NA CASSFSPEAFF TGTGCCAGCAGCTTTAGTCCTGAAGCTTTCTTT
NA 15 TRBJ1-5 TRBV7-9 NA CASSPGPGFNQPQHF TGTGCCAGCAGCCCAGGTCCGGGGTTCAATCAGCCCCAGCATTTT
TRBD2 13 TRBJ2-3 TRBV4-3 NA CASSQGGGNTQYF TGCGCCAGCAGCCAAGGGGGGGGAAATACGCAGTATTTT
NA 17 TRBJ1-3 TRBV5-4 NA CASSFWSDPLFGNTIYF TGTGCCAGCAGCTTCTGGTCTGACCCTTTATTTGGAAACACCATATATTTT
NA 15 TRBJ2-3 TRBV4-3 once CASSQDRGGTDTQYF TGCGCCAGCAGCCAAGACAGGGGGGGCACAGATACGCAGTATTTT
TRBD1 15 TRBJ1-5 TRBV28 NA CASSKGQGGYQPQHF TGTGCCAGCAGTAAGGGACAGGGCGGTTATCAGCCCCAGCATTTT
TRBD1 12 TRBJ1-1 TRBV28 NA CASSRGQGLAFF TGTGCCAGCAGCAGGGGACAGGGGTTAGCTTTCTTT
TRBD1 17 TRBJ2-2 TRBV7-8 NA CASSRAGVRGLVGELFF TGTGCCAGCAGCCGAGCAGGGGTCAGGGGGCTGGTCGGGGAGCTGTTTTTT
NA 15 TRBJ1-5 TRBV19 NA CASSSFSGSNQPQHF TGTGCCAGTAGTTCGTTTTCAGGCAGCAATCAGCCCCAGCATTTT
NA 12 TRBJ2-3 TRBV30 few CAWSVVGATQYF TGTGCCTGGAGTGTTGTAGGGGCGACGCAGTATTTT
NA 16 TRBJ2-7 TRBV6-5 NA CASSYSAGTLSYEQYF TGTGCCAGCAGTTACTCAGCCGGGACACTCTCCTACGAGCAGTACTTC
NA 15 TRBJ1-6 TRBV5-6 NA CASSAVRGWDSPLHF TGTGCCAGCAGCGCTGTGCGGGGTTGGGATTCACCCCTCCACTTT
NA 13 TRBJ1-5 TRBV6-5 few CASSPRDNQPQHF TGTGCCAGCAGTCCTAGAGACAATCAGCCCCAGCATTTT
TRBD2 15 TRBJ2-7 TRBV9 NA CASSVAGGLFYEQYF TGTGCCAGCAGCGTAGCGGGGGGTTTGTTTTACGAGCAGTACTTC
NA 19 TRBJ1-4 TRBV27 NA CASSTRILDYTATNEKLFF TGTGCCAGCAGTACACGGATCCTCGATTATACGGCAACTAATGAAAAACTGTTTTTT
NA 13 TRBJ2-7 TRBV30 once CAWSVHSNYEQYF TGTGCCTGGAGTGTACACAGCAACTACGAGCAGTACTTC
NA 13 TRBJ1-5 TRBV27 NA CASSLGGGRPQHF TGTGCCAGCAGTCTTGGGGGGGGACGGCCCCAGCATTTT
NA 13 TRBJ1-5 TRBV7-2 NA CASSRQANQPQHF TGTGCCAGCAGCCGACAGGCCAATCAGCCCCAGCATTTT
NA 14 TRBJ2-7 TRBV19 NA CASSIRGHSYEQYF TGTGCCAGTAGTATACGGGGGCACTCCTACGAGCAGTACTTC
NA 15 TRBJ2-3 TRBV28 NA CASSSNGLPRDTQYF TGTGCCAGCAGTTCAAACGGCCTTCCCCGAGATACGCAGTATTTT
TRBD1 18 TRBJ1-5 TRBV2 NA CASSSYLDRGYSNQPQHF TGTGCCAGCAGCTCATACTTGGACAGGGGGTATAGCAATCAGCCCCAGCATTTT